This TCR beta chain was sequenced in a study of shared clonotypes between healthy human individuals. Study-wide context: Donors had three CD4 naive, three CD4 memory, two CD8 naive and one CD8 memory plate apiece.

CD45RO negativity and positive selection for CCR7 defined naive CD8 cells, a population that excluded terminally differentiated effector memory CD45RA+ cells. Trimming took off 2 bases at V and 6 bases at J, with 11 bases between the two ends. The CDR3 spans 14 residues. Germline CDR1 reads MNHEY; CDR2 reads SMNVEV (reference sequence). This clone occurred once. Assay runs were performed at deep level. Generated by immunoSEQ multiplex PCR, the TCRdb table keeps only in-frame clones and is missing some. There are 560,000 or so clones in the sample; about 95% occur only once, and more than 0.085% lies in the top ten.

This chain connects TRBV27 to TRBJ1-5; possible D gene TRBD1, 5 bases. The sequence was obtained from a woman aged 25 to 45 in good health. Sequenced material: naive CD8+ T cells sorted from blood. DNA for the CDR3: TGTGCCAGCAGTTTAATTGGGGGGGTTCAGCCCCAGCATTTT. Translating gives CASSLIGGVQPQHF.